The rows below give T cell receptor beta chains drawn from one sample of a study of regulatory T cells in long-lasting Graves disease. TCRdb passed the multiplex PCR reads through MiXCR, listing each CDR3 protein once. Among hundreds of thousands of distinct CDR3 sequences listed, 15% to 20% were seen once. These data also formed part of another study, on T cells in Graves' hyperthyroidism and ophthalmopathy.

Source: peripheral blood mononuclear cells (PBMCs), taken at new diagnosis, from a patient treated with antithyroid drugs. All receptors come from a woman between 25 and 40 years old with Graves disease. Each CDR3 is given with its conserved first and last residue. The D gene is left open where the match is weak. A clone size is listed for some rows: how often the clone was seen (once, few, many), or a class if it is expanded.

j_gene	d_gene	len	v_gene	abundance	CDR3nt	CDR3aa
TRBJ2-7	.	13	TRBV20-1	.	TGCAGTGCTTCCGGGACCGCCTCCTACGAGCAGTACTTC	CSASGTASYEQYF
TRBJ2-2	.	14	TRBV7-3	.	TGTGCCAGCAGCCCGCGGGAAGGCGCCGGGGAGCTGTTTTTT	CASSPREGAGELFF
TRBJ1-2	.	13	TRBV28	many	TGTGCCAGCAGTTTTTCGGTCGCAGCTGGCTACACCTTC	CASSFSVAAGYTF
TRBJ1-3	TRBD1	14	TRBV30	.	TGTGCCTGGAGGGGACAGACCTCTGGAAACACCATATATTTT	CAWRGQTSGNTIYF
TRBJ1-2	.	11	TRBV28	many	TGTGCCAGCAGTCGGGCTAGGGGCTACACCTTC	CASSRARGYTF
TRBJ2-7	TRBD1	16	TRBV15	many	TGTGCCACCAGCAGAGATGGCGGGACAGGCAGCGACGAGCAGTACTTC	CATSRDGGTGSDEQYF
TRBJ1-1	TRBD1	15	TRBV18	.	TGTGCCAGCTCACGGACAGGGATTTTAGACACTGAAGCTTTCTTT	CASSRTGILDTEAFF
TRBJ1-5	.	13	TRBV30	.	TGTGCCTGGAGTCTAACGACAGGTCAGCCCCAGCATTTT	CAWSLTTGQPQHF
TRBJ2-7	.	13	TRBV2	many	TGTGCCAGCAATCTTGACGGCTCCTACGAGCAGTACTTC	CASNLDGSYEQYF
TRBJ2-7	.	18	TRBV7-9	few	TGTGCCAGCAGCTTAGCAATAGCGAGCGCCCCTCAGAGATACGAGCAGTACTTC	CASSLAIASAPQRYEQYF
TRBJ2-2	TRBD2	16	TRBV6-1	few	TGTGCCAGCACAGATAGCGGGAGGCGAGGGACCGGGGAGCTGTTTTTT	CASTDSGRRGTGELFF
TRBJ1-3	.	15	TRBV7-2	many	TGTGCCAGCAGCTTCCAGGGGTGGTCTGGAAACACCATATATTTT	CASSFQGWSGNTIYF
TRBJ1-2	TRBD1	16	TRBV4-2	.	TGTGCCAGCAGCCAACTCGACCGACAGGGTCTTATAGGCTACACCTTC	CASSQLDRQGLIGYTF
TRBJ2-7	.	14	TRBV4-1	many	TGCGCCAGCAGCCAAGATCAAACTAGCTCGGAGCAGTACTTC	CASSQDQTSSEQYF
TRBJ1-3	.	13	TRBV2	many	TGTGCCAGCGGACAGAACTCTGGAAACACCATATATTTT	CASGQNSGNTIYF
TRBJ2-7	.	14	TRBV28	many	TGTGCCAGCAGTTCACTCGCCGTATCCCACGAGCAGTACTTC	CASSSLAVSHEQYF
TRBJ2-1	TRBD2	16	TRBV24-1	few	TGTGCCACCAGTGATTCACTAGCGGGTACATACAATGAGCAGTTCTTC	CATSDSLAGTYNEQFF
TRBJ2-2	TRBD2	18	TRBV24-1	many	TGTGCCACCAGTGCCCCTCTAGCGGGAGGGTCGTCCACCGGGGAGCTGTTTTTT	CATSAPLAGGSSTGELFF
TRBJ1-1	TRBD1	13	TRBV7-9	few	TGTGCCAGCAGTCGACAGGGTCTCGCTGAAGCTTTCTTT	CASSRQGLAEAFF
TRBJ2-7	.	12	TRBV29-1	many	TGCAGCGTTGAAAAGCTAGCAGGCGAGCAGTACTTC	CSVEKLAGEQYF
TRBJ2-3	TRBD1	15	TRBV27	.	TGTGCCAGCACCCGGGACAGGGGGGGGACAGATACGCAGTATTTT	CASTRDRGGTDTQYF
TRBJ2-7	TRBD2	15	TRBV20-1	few	TGCAGTGCTAGAGGCCTCAGCGGGAGCTCCTACGAGCAGTACTTC	CSARGLSGSSYEQYF
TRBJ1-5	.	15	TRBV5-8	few	TGTGCCAGCAGCTTGGGAACGATAAGCAATCAGCCCCAGCATTTT	CASSLGTISNQPQHF
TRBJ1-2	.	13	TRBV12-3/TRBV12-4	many	TGTGCCAGCAGTTCCGGACAATACGATGGCTACACCTTC	CASSSGQYDGYTF